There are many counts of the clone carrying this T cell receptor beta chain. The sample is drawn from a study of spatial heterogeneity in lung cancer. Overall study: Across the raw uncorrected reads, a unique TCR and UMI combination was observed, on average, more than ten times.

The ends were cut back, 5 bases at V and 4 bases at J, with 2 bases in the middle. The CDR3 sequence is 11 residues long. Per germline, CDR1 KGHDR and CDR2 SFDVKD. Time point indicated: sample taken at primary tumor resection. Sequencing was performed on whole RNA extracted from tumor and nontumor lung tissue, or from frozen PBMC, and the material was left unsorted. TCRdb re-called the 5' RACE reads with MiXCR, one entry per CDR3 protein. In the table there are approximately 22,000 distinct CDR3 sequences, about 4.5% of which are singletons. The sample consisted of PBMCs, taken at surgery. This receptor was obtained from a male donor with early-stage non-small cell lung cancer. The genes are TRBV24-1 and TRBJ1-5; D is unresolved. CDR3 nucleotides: TGTGCCACCAGTGGAAATCAGCCCCAGCATTTT. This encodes CATSGNQPQHF.